One and the same sample provided the 10 T cell receptor beta chains below, sequenced in a study of T cell responses to AZD1222 COVID-19 vaccine. Method: immunoSEQ multiplex PCR; TCRdb's copy keeps in-frame clones and lacks some. There are approximately 170,000 clones in the sample; 80% to 90% occur only once, and about 6.9% lies in the top ten. The source material was peripheral blood, sampled on day 0 of AZD1222 vaccination. The receptor source for this set is an adult in good health.

The chain joins TRBV7-3 to TRBJ2-3, with TRBD2 identical over 12 bases. The trim removed 2 bases at V and 0 bases at J, leaving 0 bases unmatched. Germline CDR1 and CDR2: SGHTA and FQGTGA. The CDR3 has 16 residues. The CDR3 sequence: CASSLGLAGSTDTQYF. CDR3 nucleotide sequence: TGTGCCAGCAGCTTAGGACTAGCGGGGAGCACAGATACGCAGTATTTT.

This clone has just one count. The V call is TRBV2, the J call TRBJ1-5; D gene uncertain. Per the germline V gene, CDR1 is SNHLY and CDR2 is FYNNEI. The V end lost 4 bases, the J end lost 0 bases, and 10 bases lay between the germline ends. The CDR3 has 15 residues. The CDR3 here is CASSVSDTSNQPQHF. Written as DNA, the CDR3 is TGTGCCAGCAGTGTATCAGATACTAGCAATCAGCCCCAGCATTTT.

This clone was detected only once. The V and J genes are TRBV4-1 and TRBJ1-2, with D possibly matching TRBD1 (6 bases). The length of the CDR3 is 15 residues. Trimming took 0 bases from V and 4 from J, leaving 12 bases between them. Germline lookup yields CDR1 MGHRA and CDR2 YSYEKL. CDR3 bases: TGCGCCAGCAGCCAAGACTCAGGGGAGGGCTATGGCTACACCTTC. It translates to CASSQDSGEGYGYTF.

This clone showed up just once. The J gene is TRBJ2-1, the V gene TRBV7-2, with no clear D. The V and J ends lost 4 bases and 8 bases respectively, with 18 bases between them. The germline CDR1 and CDR2 sequences are SGHTA and FQGNSA. The CDR3 is 15 amino acids. The CDR3 DNA reads as TGTGCCAGCAGCTCATCAAGTGGGTTGGTTTATGAGCAGTTCTTC. Encoded protein: CASSSSSGLVYEQFF.

J is TRBJ2-7 and V is TRBV3-1 (or the pseudogene TRBV3-2); no definite D call. CDR1 and CDR2 from the germline V gene are LGHDT and YNNKEL (reference sequence). Trimming took off 0 bases at V and 5 bases at J, with 11 bases between the two ends. The CDR3 contains 14 residues. The CDR3 loop reads CASSQEEFYHEQYF. DNA of the CDR3: TGTGCCAGCAGCCAAGAGGAGTTTTACCACGAGCAGTACTTC.

The chain employs TRBV19 and TRBJ1-2; D might be TRBD1 (6 bases). Germline V CDR1 and CDR2: LNHDA, SQIVND (reference sequence). This CDR3 is built from 14 residues. V gave up 1 base and J gave up 4 bases, with 10 bases separating them. This chain's CDR3 is CASSIGGQAYGYTF. The CDR3 bases are TGTGCCAGTAGTATAGGGGGACAAGCCTATGGCTACACCTTC.

The CDR3 spells CASSKQGRDTEAFF. The CDR3 DNA follows: TGTGCCAGCAGTAAACAGGGGCGGGACACTGAAGCTTTCTTT. This chain links TRBV6-5 with TRBJ1-1; 7 nucleotides agree with TRBD1. Germline CDR1 reads MNHEY; CDR2 reads SVGAGI. The J segment lost 3 bases and the V segment lost 5 bases, leaving 6 bases of the junction unmatched. There are 14 residues in the CDR3.

This chain links TRBV20-1 with TRBJ2-3, with 7 bases aligning to TRBD2. Germline values: CDR1 DFQATT, CDR2 SNEGSKA (reference sequence). The V segment lost 3 bases and the J segment 4 bases; nucleotides outside the gene matches: 7. The CDR3 is 14 residues long. The CDR3 nucleotides are TGCAGTGCTAGTGGGCTAGCGGATTCAGATACGCAGTATTTT. It encodes CSASGLADSDTQYF.

The chain recombines TRBV6-1 with TRBJ1-5, with TRBD1 identical over 7 bases. V trimming: 4 bases; J trimming: 0 bases; junction bases outside the gene matches: 15. The germline CDR1 and CDR2 sequences are MNHNS and SASEGT. The CDR3 runs 19 residues. CDR3 nucleotide sequence: TGTGCCAGCAGTGGAACCGGGACAGAACGTCCCCTTAGCAATCAGCCCCAGCATTTT. It yields the protein CASSGTGTERPLSNQPQHF.

This sequence joins TRBV21-1 and TRBJ2-2; TRBD1 reflects the table's D call only, with no check against the DNA. TRBV21-1 constitutes a pseudogene. CDR3 length: 15 residues. The CDR3 DNA follows: TGTGCCAGCAGCAAACCAGGGTCCGGGACCGGGGAGCTGTTTTTT. It codes for CASSKPGSGTGELFF.